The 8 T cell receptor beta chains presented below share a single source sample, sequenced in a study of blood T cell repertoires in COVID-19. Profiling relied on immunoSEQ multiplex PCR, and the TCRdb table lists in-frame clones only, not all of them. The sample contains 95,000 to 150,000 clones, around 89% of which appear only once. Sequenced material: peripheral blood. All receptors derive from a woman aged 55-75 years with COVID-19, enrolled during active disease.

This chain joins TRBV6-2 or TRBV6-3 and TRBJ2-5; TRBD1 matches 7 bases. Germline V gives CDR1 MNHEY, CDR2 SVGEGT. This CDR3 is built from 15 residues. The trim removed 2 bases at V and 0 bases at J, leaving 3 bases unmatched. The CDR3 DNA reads TGTGCCAGCAGTTACACAGGGGCAGACCAAGAGACCCAGTACTTC. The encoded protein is CASSYTGADQETQYF.

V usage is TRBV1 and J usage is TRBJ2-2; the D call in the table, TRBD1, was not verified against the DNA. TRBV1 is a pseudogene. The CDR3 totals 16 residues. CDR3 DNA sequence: TGCACCAGCAGCCATGATCCGGGACAACCTACCGGGGAGCTGTTTTTT. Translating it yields CTSSHDPGQPTGELFF.

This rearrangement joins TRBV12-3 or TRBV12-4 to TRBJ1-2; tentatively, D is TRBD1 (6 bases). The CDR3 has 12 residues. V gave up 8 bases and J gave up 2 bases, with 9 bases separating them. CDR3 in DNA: TGTGCCAGCTCTGGACAGAACTATGGCTACACCTTC. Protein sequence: CASSGQNYGYTF.

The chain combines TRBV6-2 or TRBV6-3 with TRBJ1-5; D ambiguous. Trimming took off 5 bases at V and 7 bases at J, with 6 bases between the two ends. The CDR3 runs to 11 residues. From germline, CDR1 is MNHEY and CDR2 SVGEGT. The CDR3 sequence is CASSRVQPQHF. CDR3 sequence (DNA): TGTGCCAGCAGTCGGGTGCAGCCCCAGCATTTT.

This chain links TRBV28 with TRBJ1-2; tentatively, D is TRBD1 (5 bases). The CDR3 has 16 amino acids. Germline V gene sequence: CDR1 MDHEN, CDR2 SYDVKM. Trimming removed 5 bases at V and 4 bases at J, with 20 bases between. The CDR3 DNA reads TGTGCCAGCAGTAGACCCCGGGGGGGGAAAGGCTATGGCTACACCTTC. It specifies CASSRPRGGKGYGYTF.

The CDR3 sequence: CASSLGTTSDSRTDTQYF. The CDR3 DNA sequence: TGTGCCAGCAGCTTAGGCACTACTTCGGACAGCCGCACAGATACGCAGTATTTT. The chain employs TRBV11-3 and TRBJ2-3; D is possibly TRBD1 (6 bases). The germline V gene has CDR1 SGHNT and CDR2 YENEEA. The V gene lost 1 base and the J gene lost 1 base, with 18 bases spanning the gap. This CDR3 is built from 18 residues.

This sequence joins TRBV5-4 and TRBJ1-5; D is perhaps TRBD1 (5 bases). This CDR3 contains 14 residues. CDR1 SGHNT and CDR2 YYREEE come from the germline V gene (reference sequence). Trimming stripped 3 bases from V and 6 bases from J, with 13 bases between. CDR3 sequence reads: CASSSGLPGQPQHF. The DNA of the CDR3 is TGTGCCAGCAGCTCGGGACTTCCCGGTCAGCCCCAGCATTTT.

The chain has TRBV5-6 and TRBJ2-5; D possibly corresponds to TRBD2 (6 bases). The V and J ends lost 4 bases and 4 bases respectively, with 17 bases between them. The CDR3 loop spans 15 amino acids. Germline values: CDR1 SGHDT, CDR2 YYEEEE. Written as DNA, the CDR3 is TGTGCCAGCAGCCCCGGCGGAGGGTTGGGAGAGACCCAGTACTTC. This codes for CASSPGGGLGETQYF. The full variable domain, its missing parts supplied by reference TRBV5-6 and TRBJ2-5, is DAGVTQSPTHLIKTRGQQVTLRCSPKSGHDTVSWYQQALGQGPQFIFQYYEEEERQRGNFPDRFSGHQFPNYSSELNVNALLLGDSALYLCASSPGGGLGETQYFGPGTRLLVL.